These 2 T cell receptor beta chains share one sample of origin, sequenced in a study of cytomegalovirus exposure and HLA in healthy donors. The PCR had 60 Vbeta and 13 Jbeta primers. This table comes from immunoSEQ multiplex PCR, and its TCRdb copy is limited to in-frame clones, with some not included. The sample has under 150,000 clones, 55% to 80% seen once. Sequencing used PBMCs. The receptors here all came from a human donor in good health.

V is TRBV11-1 and J is TRBJ2-1; D ambiguous. Trimming took off 1 base at V and 4 bases at J, with 5 bases between the two ends. This CDR3 spans 13 amino acids. CDR1 is SGHAT, CDR2 FQDESV, per germline (reference sequence). CDR3 bases: TGTGCCAGCAGCTTAGGGCAATACAATGAGCAGTTCTTC. This codes for CASSLGQYNEQFF.

This clone came up a few times. The gene calls are TRBV2 and TRBJ1-5; no reliable D call. The ends were cut back, 3 bases at V and 5 bases at J, with 11 bases in the middle. This CDR3 has 14 residues. Looked up from germline, CDR1 is SNHLY and CDR2 is FYNNEI. CDR3 sequence: CASSEERRDQPQHF. In nucleotides, the CDR3 is TGTGCCAGCAGTGAGGAGAGACGGGATCAGCCCCAGCATTTT. Combining the CDR3 with reference TRBV2 and TRBJ1-5 gives the whole variable domain EPEVTQTPSHQVTQMGQEVILRCVPISNHLYFYWYRQILGQKVEFLVSFYNNEISEKSEIFDDQFSVERPDGSNFTLKIRSTKLEDSAMYFCASSEERRDQPQHFGDGTRLSIL.